These 2 T cell receptor beta chains were sequenced from one sample in a study of T-cell memory formation after mild COVID-19. TCRdb re-derived calls from the 5' RACE reads in MiXCR, one entry per CDR3 protein. There are 300,000 to 400,000 distinct CDR3 sequences in the sample; 28% occur only once, and around an eighth lies in the top ten. The sample taken for sequencing was PBMCs or a T cell subset sorted from them (not recorded which). Receptors were obtained from an adult woman who had mild COVID-19 (a few samples of this study predate the infection). Cell type and time point are not known.

This clonotype was detected a few times. J is TRBJ2-4 and V is TRBV25-1; 9 nucleotides match TRBD2. The germline CDR1 and CDR2 sequences are MGHDK and SYGVNS. This CDR3 has 15 residues. The J segment lost 7 bases and the V segment lost 9 bases, leaving 13 bases of the junction unmatched. CDR3 nucleotide sequence: TGTGCCAGTGCGCATGAAGCGGGGGGTTGGAACATTCAGTACTTC. This encodes CASAHEAGGWNIQYF.

The chain couples TRBV29-1 to TRBJ1-1, with D perhaps TRBD1 (6 bases). Trimming took off 5 bases at V and 7 bases at J, with 11 bases between the two ends. From germline, CDR1 is SQVTM and CDR2 ANQGSEA. This CDR3 has 11 residues. For the CDR3, the DNA is TGCAGCGTTATACAGGGTTTTGAAGCTTTCTTT. Translating gives CSVIQGFEAFF.